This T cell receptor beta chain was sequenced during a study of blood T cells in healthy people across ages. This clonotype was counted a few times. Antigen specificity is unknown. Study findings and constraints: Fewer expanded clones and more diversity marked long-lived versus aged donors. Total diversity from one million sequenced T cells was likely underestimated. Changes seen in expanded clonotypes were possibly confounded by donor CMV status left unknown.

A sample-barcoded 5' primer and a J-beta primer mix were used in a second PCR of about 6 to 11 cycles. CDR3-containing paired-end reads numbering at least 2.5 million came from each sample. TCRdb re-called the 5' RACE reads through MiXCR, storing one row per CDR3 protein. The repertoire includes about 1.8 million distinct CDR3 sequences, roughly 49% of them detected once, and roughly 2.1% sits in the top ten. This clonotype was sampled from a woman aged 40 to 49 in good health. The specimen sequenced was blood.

The CDR3 DNA sequence: TGCGCCAGCAGCTTGGGGGGAGGCTCCGTCTCCTACGAGCAGTACTTC. Amino acid sequence: CASSLGGGSVSYEQYF. The gene calls are TRBV5-1 and TRBJ2-7, with D tentatively TRBD2 (6 bases). CDR3 length: 16 residues. The V end was cut by 0 bases, the J end by 0 bases, with 13 bases between. CDR1 and CDR2 (germline): SGHRS, YFSETQ.